Below, 30 T cell receptor beta chains from the same sample are listed, as sequenced in a study of cytomegalovirus exposure and HLA in healthy donors. PCR used 60 Vbeta primers and 13 Jbeta primers. The method was immunoSEQ multiplex PCR; TCRdb's version includes in-frame clones alone and lacks a portion of them. The table records about 140,000 clones, around 80% of them present only once. Sequencing was done on a sample of PBMCs. These receptors were obtained from a woman in her forties or fifties in good health and CMV-seropositive.

The gene calls are TRBV9 and TRBJ2-3, with 11 bases that match TRBD2. Trimming at V came to 0 bases and at J to 6 bases, leaving 15 bases not matched to a gene. The germline V gene has CDR1 SGDLS and CDR2 YYNGEE. The CDR3 totals 19 residues. The CDR3 region is CASSVEVRRGSGGADTQYF. The DNA for the CDR3 is TGTGCCAGCAGCGTAGAAGTTAGACGTGGTAGCGGGGGGGCGGATACGCAGTATTTT.

This clone has just a few counts. V is TRBV19 and J is TRBJ2-2, with D possibly being TRBD2 (6 bases). Trimming took off 0 bases at V and 6 bases at J, with 11 bases between the two ends. The germline CDR1 and CDR2 sequences are LNHDA and SQIVND (reference sequence). The CDR3 covers 15 residues. The CDR3 region has the DNA TGTGCCAGTAGTATAGATGGTAGGGACTCCGGGGAGCTGTTTTTT. Encoded protein: CASSIDGRDSGELFF.

The chain combines TRBV6-5 with TRBJ2-6; a possible D gene is TRBD2 (5 bases). V was clipped by 6 bases and J by 0 bases, with 6 bases between them. Germline CDR1 is MNHEY and CDR2 is SVGAGI. This CDR3 is built from 14 residues. The CDR3 protein is CASSRGSGANVLTF. CDR3 nucleotide sequence: TGTGCCAGCAGCCGGGGCTCTGGGGCCAACGTCCTGACTTTC.

The V and J genes are TRBV7-2 and TRBJ1-6; unclear D gene. The CDR3 contains 13 residues. The germline V and J ends were trimmed by 2 bases and 4 bases, with 3 bases remaining between them. Per the germline V gene, CDR1 is SGHTA and CDR2 is FQGNSA. In DNA, the CDR3 is TGTGCCAGCAGCTTACCATATAATTCACCCCTCCACTTT. This sequence encodes CASSLPYNSPLHF.

The rearrangement joins TRBV9 to TRBJ1-1; no clear D. The CDR3 has 12 amino acids. V lost 4 bases to trimming and J lost 5 bases, with 9 bases between them. Per germline, CDR1 SGDLS and CDR2 YYNGEE. CDR3 amino acids: CASSPTGTEAFF. The CDR3 DNA sequence: TGTGCCAGCAGCCCAACCGGGACTGAAGCTTTCTTT.

This clone was counted between two and nine times. One junction end does not reproduce the germline sequence, and a read error may be involved. This chain joins TRBV5-1 and TRBJ2-3, with TRBD2 identical over 7 bases. CDR1 is SGHRS and CDR2 is YFSETQ in the germline V gene. This CDR3 has 15 residues. The CDR3 nucleotides are TGCGCCAGCAGCTTCTTACCGACTAGCACAGCTACGCAGTATTTT. It codes for CASSFLPTSTATQYF.

The chain's CDR3 is CASSFGTSGGYEQFF. The DNA of the CDR3 is TGTGCCAGCAGCTTTGGGACTAGCGGGGGTTATGAGCAGTTCTTC. This sequence joins TRBV7-9 and TRBJ2-1; 14 bases align to TRBD2. Germline V gene data show CDR1 as SEHNR and CDR2 as FQNEAQ (reference sequence). The CDR3 consists of 15 residues. V shed 3 bases and J 8 bases; nucleotides not matched to a gene: 3.

The chain combines TRBV4-2 with TRBJ2-3; tentatively, D is TRBD2 (6 bases). Trimming stripped 4 bases from V and 7 bases from J, with 18 bases between. The CDR3 is 15 amino acids. Germline V gene data show CDR1 as LGHNA and CDR2 as YNFKEQ. CDR3 loop: CASSPVLSGDNTQYF. CDR3 sequence (DNA): TGTGCCAGCAGCCCAGTCCTATCGGGGGATAATACGCAGTATTTT.

As to this clone: An end of the junction differs from the germline gene, which may be a read error. The chain combines TRBV29-1 with TRBJ1-6; 7 bases are a match to TRBD1. The CDR3 is 15 residues long. CDR1 is SQVTM and CDR2 is ANQGSEA in the germline V gene. The CDR3 DNA follows: TGCAGCGCCACTCCGGGGACAGCCTACAATTCACCCCTCCACTTT. Translation gives CSATPGTAYNSPLHF. The whole variable domain, filled in from reference TRBV29-1 and TRBJ1-6, reads SAVISQKPSRDICQRGTSLTIQCQVDSQVTMMFWYRQQPGQSLTLIATANQGSEATYESGFVIDKFPISRPNLTFSTLTVSNMSPEDSSIYLCSATPGTAYNSPLHFGNGTRLTVT.

This clone has a handful of counts. V usage is TRBV11-3 and J usage is TRBJ1-1; TRBD1 agrees at 7 bases. The V gene end was trimmed by 5 bases and the J gene end by 0 bases; junction bases not matched to a gene: 6. This CDR3 has 15 residues. Per the germline V gene, CDR1 is SGHNT and CDR2 is YENEEA. The CDR3 DNA follows: TGTGCCAGCAGCCCCTCGGGACAGATGAACACTGAAGCTTTCTTT. Protein product: CASSPSGQMNTEAFF.

The chain recombines TRBV27 with TRBJ1-3, with no clear D. The germline CDR1 and CDR2 sequences are MNHEY and SMNVEV (reference sequence). The CDR3 extends over 14 amino acids. V was clipped by 6 bases and J by 0 bases, with 9 bases between them. The CDR3 sequence: CASSVSASGNTIYF. CDR3 DNA sequence: TGTGCCAGCAGCGTGAGCGCCTCTGGAAACACCATATATTTT.

The genes are TRBV4-2 and TRBJ2-2, with 7 bases aligning to TRBD2. The CDR3 is 16 residues long. Germline trimming cut 0 bases from V and 4 bases from J; bases unmatched to any gene: 5. Germline CDR1 and CDR2: LGHNA and YNFKEQ. For the CDR3, the DNA is TGTGCCAGCAGCCAAGATCTCGAGCGGGGCACCGGGGAGCTGTTTTTT. Translation gives CASSQDLERGTGELFF.

The chain carries TRBV5-6 and TRBJ2-7; 13 nucleotides align to TRBD2. Germline V gene sequence: CDR1 SGHDT, CDR2 YYEEEE. CDR3 size: 15 residues. V lost 0 bases to trimming and J lost 5 bases; unmatched junction nucleotides: 2. DNA of the CDR3: TGTGCCAGCAGCTTGGGACTAGCGGGGGGCGACGAGCAGTACTTC. Translation gives CASSLGLAGGDEQYF.

This chain's CDR3 is CASSQEEIRGSYNSPLHF. The DNA of the CDR3 is TGCGCCAGCAGCCAAGAGGAGATTAGGGGTTCCTATAATTCACCCCTCCACTTT. J is TRBJ1-6 and V is TRBV4-3; a weak D match, TRBD1 (5 bases). This CDR3 has 18 residues. Germline loops: CDR1 LGHNA, CDR2 YSLEER. V was clipped by 0 bases and J by 1 base, with 13 bases between them.

The chain is built from TRBV5-1 and TRBJ2-6, with D perhaps matching TRBD2 (5 bases). V gave up 3 bases and J gave up 0 bases, with 7 bases separating them. Germline values: CDR1 SGHRS, CDR2 YFSETQ. The CDR3 consists of 15 residues. Here the CDR3 reads CASSSDFSGANVLTF. CDR3 DNA sequence: TGCGCCAGCAGCTCGGACTTCTCTGGGGCCAACGTCCTGACTTTC.

V is TRBV4-1 and J is TRBJ1-5, with D uncertain. The V end was cut by 0 bases, the J end by 6 bases, with 3 bases between. The CDR3 extends over 12 amino acids. In germline, CDR1 is MGHRA, CDR2 YSYEKL. CDR3 amino acids: CASSQDGQPQHF. CDR3 nucleotides: TGCGCCAGCAGCCAAGACGGTCAGCCCCAGCATTTT.

The chain recombines TRBV11-3 with TRBJ2-5, with 8 bases fitting TRBD2. The junction had 8 bases not matched to a gene; V was cut back by 6 bases and J by 2 bases. Germline CDR1 SGHNT, CDR2 YENEEA. The CDR3 sequence is 15 residues long. As DNA, the CDR3 is TGTGCCAGCAGTAAACTCTCTAGCGGGCAAGAGACCCAGTACTTC. Protein: CASSKLSSGQETQYF.

This sequence joins TRBV4-2 and TRBJ2-4, with 11 positions matching TRBD2. Germline CDR1 LGHNA, CDR2 YNFKEQ. This CDR3 has 15 residues. J gave up 8 bases and V 5 bases, and 8 bases lay outside the gene matches. The chain's CDR3 is CASSFLAGGSDIQYF. The CDR3 DNA reads TGTGCCAGCAGCTTTTTAGCGGGGGGGTCGGACATTCAGTACTTC.

The V gene is TRBV19, the J gene TRBJ1-5; D is possibly TRBD1 (6 bases). This CDR3 is 16 amino acids long. The germline CDR1 and CDR2 sequences are LNHDA and SQIVND (reference sequence). The V and J ends lost 2 bases and 7 bases respectively, with 18 bases between them. In DNA, the CDR3 is TGTGCCAGTAGTATAAGGGTGTGGTATACAGGGCAGCCCCAGCATTTT. It specifies CASSIRVWYTGQPQHF. The full variable domain, completed using reference TRBV19 and TRBJ1-5, is DGGITQSPKYLFRKEGQNVTLSCEQNLNHDAMYWYRQDPGQGLRLIYYSQIVNDFQKGDIAEGYSVSREKKESFPLTVTSAQKNPTAFYLCASSIRVWYTGQPQHFGDGTRLSIL.

This chain links TRBV29-1 with TRBJ1-1, with 8 positions matching TRBD1. Unmatched junction bases numbered 6, after V lost 8 bases and J lost 4 bases. In germline, CDR1 is SQVTM, CDR2 ANQGSEA. The CDR3 covers 12 residues. In DNA form, the CDR3 reads TGCAGCTCAGACAGGGGACCCACTGAAGCTTTCTTT. It encodes CSSDRGPTEAFF.

The rearrangement uses TRBV14 and TRBJ2-2; D is ambiguous. Germline CDR1 SGHDN, CDR2 FVKESK. V was trimmed by 1 base and J by 6 bases, leaving 6 bases between them. The CDR3 extends over 13 amino acids. CDR3 residues: CASSQVWPGELFF. CDR3 nucleotide sequence: TGTGCCAGCAGCCAAGTCTGGCCCGGGGAGCTGTTTTTT.

The chain has TRBV5-1 and TRBJ2-5, with D perhaps matching TRBD2 (7 bases). The CDR3 runs to 13 residues. Germline-derived CDR1 and CDR2 are SGHRS and YFSETQ. The germline V and J ends were trimmed by 6 bases and 5 bases, with 14 bases remaining between them. The CDR3 coding sequence is TGCGCCAGCACGGAACAGGGAGGGGAGACCCAGTACTTC. Protein product: CASTEQGGETQYF.

In regard to this clone: One end of the junction fails to match germline, which may point to a read error. The chain is built from TRBV6-5 and TRBJ2-6; tentative D call: TRBD1 (5 bases). Per the germline V gene, CDR1 is MNHEY and CDR2 is SVGAGI. The CDR3 is 13 amino acids. The CDR3: CASSYSGASVLTF. CDR3 in DNA: TGTGCCAGCAGTTATTCTGGGGCCAGCGTCCTGACTTTC.

The chain has TRBV29-1 and TRBJ1-1, with 9 positions matching TRBD1. The CDR3 sequence is 13 residues long. The J segment lost 4 bases and the V segment lost 5 bases, leaving 5 bases of the junction unmatched. CDR1 is SQVTM, CDR2 ANQGSEA, per germline. CDR3 DNA sequence: TGCAGCGTTTGGACAGGGGTCCTCACTGAAGCTTTCTTT. Translated: CSVWTGVLTEAFF.

The genes are TRBV18 and TRBJ1-3, with 10 nucleotides matching TRBD1. CDR3 length equals 15 residues. Trimming cost V 5 bases and J 2 bases; bases outside gene matches: 3. Per the germline V gene, CDR1 is KGHSH and CDR2 is LQKENI. The CDR3 DNA follows: TGTGCCAGCTCAGAAGGGACAGGGGCTGGAAACACCATATATTTT. As protein: CASSEGTGAGNTIYF.

The CDR3 DNA is TGTGCCACGGGGGTGGGAAGGAACACCGGGGAGCTGTTTTTT. Residues: CATGVGRNTGELFF. The chain joins TRBV10-3 to TRBJ2-2, with a possible D match to TRBD2 (6 bases). Germline V gene sequence: CDR1 ENHRY, CDR2 SYGVKD. The CDR3 length is 14 residues. Trimming took off 10 bases at V and 1 base at J, with 13 bases between the two ends.

J is TRBJ2-3 and V is TRBV6-1, with TRBD2 matching 8 bases. After removal of 2 bases from V and 3 bases from J, the junction contained 7 bases not matched to a gene. The CDR3 sequence is 16 residues long. Germline CDR1 reads MNHNS; CDR2 reads SASEGT. The CDR3 reads CASSESTGGRTDTQYF. The CDR3 coding sequence is TGTGCCAGCAGTGAATCGACGGGGGGGCGGACAGATACGCAGTATTTT.

For this clone: In the same sample, other DNA sequences code for this CDR3. The rearrangement uses TRBV19 and TRBJ2-7, with D perhaps TRBD1 (6 bases). The length of the CDR3 is 14 residues. V lost 5 bases, J lost 0 bases, and 11 bases lay in between. The germline CDR1 and CDR2 sequences are LNHDA and SQIVND (reference sequence). The CDR3 DNA reads as TGTGCCAGTAGTCGACAGGTTAGCTCCTACGAGCAGTACTTC. Its protein is CASSRQVSSYEQYF.

In regard to this clone: Other DNA sequences in this sample translate to the same CDR3. The chain is built from TRBV7-9 and TRBJ1-4, with 9 positions matching TRBD1. Germline V CDR1 and CDR2: SEHNR, FQNEAQ (reference sequence). CDR3 length equals 14 residues. The V and J ends lost 5 bases and 7 bases, in that order; junction bases with no gene match: 5. For the CDR3, the DNA is TGTGCCAGCAGCCCGGGACAGGGAGGTGAAAAACTGTTTTTT. It yields the protein CASSPGQGGEKLFF.

V and J are TRBV5-4 and TRBJ2-1; TRBD2 matches 16 bases. The length of the CDR3 is 17 residues. Per the germline V gene, CDR1 is SGHNT and CDR2 is YYREEE (reference sequence). Trimming took 5 bases from V and 7 from J; bases not matched to a gene: 9. CDR3 coding DNA: TGTGCCAGCAGGGCGGGACTAGCGGGAGGGATGGGGAATGAGCAGTTCTTC. The encoded protein is CASRAGLAGGMGNEQFF.